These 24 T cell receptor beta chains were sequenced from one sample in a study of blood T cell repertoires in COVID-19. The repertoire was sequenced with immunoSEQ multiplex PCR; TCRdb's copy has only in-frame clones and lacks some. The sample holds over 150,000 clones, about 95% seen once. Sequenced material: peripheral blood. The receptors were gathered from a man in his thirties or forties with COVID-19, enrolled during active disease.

The CDR3: CASSDRTGVTLGYGYTF. The CDR3 DNA sequence: TGTGCCAGTAGTGACCGGACAGGAGTCACTTTAGGGTATGGCTACACCTTC. V usage is TRBV19 and J usage is TRBJ1-2, with 7 bases identical to TRBD1. Per germline, CDR1 LNHDA and CDR2 SQIVND (reference sequence). The CDR3 consists of 17 residues. The ends lost 5 bases at V and 5 bases at J; junction bases unmatched: 17.

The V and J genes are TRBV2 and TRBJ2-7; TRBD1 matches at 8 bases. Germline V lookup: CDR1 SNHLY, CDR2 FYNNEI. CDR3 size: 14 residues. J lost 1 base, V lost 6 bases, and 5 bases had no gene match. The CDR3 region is CASSPDRVSYEQYF. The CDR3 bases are TGTGCCAGCAGCCCGGACAGGGTGTCCTACGAGCAGTACTTC.

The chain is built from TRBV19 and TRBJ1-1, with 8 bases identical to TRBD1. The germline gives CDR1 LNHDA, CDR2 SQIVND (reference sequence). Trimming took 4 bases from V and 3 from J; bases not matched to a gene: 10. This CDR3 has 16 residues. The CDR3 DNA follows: TGTGCCAGTAGTAGGGACAGGCCCGGTGGGGACACTGAAGCTTTCTTT. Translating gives CASSRDRPGGDTEAFF. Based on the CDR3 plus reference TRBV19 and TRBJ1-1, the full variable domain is DGGITQSPKYLFRKEGQNVTLSCEQNLNHDAMYWYRQDPGQGLRLIYYSQIVNDFQKGDIAEGYSVSREKKESFPLTVTSAQKNPTAFYLCASSRDRPGGDTEAFFGQGTRLTVV.

CDR3 sequence: CASSLGRSGTGELFF. DNA for the CDR3: TGTGCCAGCAGCTTAGGGAGGTCGGGCACCGGGGAGCTGTTTTTT. The genes are TRBV5-5 and TRBJ2-2, with TRBD2 as a possible D gene (6 bases). Trimming took off 2 bases at V and 4 bases at J, with 12 bases between the two ends. Germline V lookup: CDR1 SGHKS, CDR2 YYEKEE (reference sequence). CDR3 length equals 15 residues.

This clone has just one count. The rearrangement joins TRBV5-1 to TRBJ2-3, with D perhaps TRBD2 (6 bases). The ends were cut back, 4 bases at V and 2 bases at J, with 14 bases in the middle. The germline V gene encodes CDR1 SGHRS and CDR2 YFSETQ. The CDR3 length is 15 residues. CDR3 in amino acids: CASSMAGGSTDTQYF. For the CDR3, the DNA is TGCGCCAGCAGCATGGCCGGGGGATCCACAGATACGCAGTATTTT.

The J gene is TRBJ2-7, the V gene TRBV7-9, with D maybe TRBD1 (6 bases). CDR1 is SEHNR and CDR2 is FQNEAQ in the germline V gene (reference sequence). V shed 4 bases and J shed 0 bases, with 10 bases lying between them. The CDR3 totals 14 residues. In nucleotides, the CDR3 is TGTGCCAGCAGCTCGGACAGTTTCTCCTACGAGCAGTACTTC. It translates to CASSSDSFSYEQYF.

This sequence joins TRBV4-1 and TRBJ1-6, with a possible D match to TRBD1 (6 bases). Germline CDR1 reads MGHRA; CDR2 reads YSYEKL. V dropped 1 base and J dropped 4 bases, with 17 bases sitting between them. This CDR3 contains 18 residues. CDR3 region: CASSQVLTQGGYNSPLHF. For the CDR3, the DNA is TGCGCCAGCAGCCAAGTCCTAACCCAAGGGGGTTATAATTCACCCCTCCACTTT.

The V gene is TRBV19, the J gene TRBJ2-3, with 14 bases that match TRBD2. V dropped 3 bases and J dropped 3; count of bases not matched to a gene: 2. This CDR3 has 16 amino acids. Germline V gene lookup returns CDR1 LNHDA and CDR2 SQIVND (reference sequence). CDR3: CASSIGLAGGTDTQYF. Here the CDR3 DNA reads TGTGCCAGTAGTATCGGACTAGCGGGGGGAACAGATACGCAGTATTTT.

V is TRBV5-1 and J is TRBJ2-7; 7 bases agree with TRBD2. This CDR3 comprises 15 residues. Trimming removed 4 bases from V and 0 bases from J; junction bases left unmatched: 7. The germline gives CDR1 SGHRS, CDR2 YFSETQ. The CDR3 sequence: CASSIAGTTSYEQYF. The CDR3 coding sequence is TGCGCCAGCAGCATAGCCGGGACTACCTCCTACGAGCAGTACTTC.

The CDR3 sequence: CASTTGTGSYEQYF. The CDR3 nucleotides read TGTGCCAGTACCACCGGGACAGGATCTTACGAGCAGTACTTC. The V and J genes are TRBV19 and TRBJ2-7, with 8 bases identical to TRBD1. CDR3 size: 14 residues. CDR1 and CDR2 (germline): LNHDA, SQIVND (reference sequence). V dropped 7 bases and J dropped 4; count of bases not matched to a gene: 9. The full variable domain, in which reference TRBV19 and TRBJ2-7 provide the parts outside the CDR3, is DGGITQSPKYLFRKEGQNVTLSCEQNLNHDAMYWYRQDPGQGLRLIYYSQIVNDFQKGDIAEGYSVSREKKESFPLTVTSAQKNPTAFYLCASTTGTGSYEQYFGPGTRLTVT.

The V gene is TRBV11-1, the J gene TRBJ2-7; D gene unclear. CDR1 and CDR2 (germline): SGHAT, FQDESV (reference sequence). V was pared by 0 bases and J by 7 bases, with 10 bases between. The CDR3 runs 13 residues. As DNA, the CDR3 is TGTGCCAGCAGCTTAGCCCCTAGTTCAGAGCAGTACTTC. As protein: CASSLAPSSEQYF.

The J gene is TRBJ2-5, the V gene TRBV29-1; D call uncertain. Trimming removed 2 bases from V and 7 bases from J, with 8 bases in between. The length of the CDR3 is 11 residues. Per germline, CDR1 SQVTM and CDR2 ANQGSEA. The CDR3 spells CSVEQMRTQYF. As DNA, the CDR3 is TGCAGCGTTGAACAAATGAGGACCCAGTACTTC.

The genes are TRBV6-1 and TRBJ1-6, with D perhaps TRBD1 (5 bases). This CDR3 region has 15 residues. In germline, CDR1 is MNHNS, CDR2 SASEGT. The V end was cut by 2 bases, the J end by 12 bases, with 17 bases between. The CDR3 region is CASSESRRQLLPLHF. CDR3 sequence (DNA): TGTGCCAGCAGTGAATCCCGACGACAGTTATTACCCCTCCACTTT.

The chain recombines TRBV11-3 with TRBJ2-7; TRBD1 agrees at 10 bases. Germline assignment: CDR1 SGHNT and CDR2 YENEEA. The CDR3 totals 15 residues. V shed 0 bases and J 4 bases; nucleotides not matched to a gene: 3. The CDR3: CASSLDGQGVYEQYF. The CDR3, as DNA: TGTGCCAGCAGCTTAGACGGACAGGGGGTATACGAGCAGTACTTC.

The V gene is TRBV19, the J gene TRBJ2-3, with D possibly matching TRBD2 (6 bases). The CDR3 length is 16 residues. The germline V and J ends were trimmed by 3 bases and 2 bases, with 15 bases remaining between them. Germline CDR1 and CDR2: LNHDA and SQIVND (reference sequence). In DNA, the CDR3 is TGTGCCAGTAGTATTGGTCGAAGACTAGACACAGATACGCAGTATTTT. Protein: CASSIGRRLDTDTQYF. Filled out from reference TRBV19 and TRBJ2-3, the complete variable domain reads DGGITQSPKYLFRKEGQNVTLSCEQNLNHDAMYWYRQDPGQGLRLIYYSQIVNDFQKGDIAEGYSVSREKKESFPLTVTSAQKNPTAFYLCASSIGRRLDTDTQYFGPGTRLTVL.

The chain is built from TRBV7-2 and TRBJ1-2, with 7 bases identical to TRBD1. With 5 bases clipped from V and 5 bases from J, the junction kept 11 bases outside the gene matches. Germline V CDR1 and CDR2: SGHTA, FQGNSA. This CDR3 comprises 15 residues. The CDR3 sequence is CASSPGVGQEYGYTF. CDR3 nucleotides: TGTGCCAGCAGCCCCGGGGTCGGACAGGAGTATGGCTACACCTTC.

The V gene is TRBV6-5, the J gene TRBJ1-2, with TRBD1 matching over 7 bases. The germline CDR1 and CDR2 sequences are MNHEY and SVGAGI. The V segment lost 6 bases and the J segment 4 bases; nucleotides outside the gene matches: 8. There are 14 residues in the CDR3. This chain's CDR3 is CASRSGGGSYGYTF. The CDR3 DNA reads TGTGCCAGCAGATCAGGGGGAGGTTCCTATGGCTACACCTTC.

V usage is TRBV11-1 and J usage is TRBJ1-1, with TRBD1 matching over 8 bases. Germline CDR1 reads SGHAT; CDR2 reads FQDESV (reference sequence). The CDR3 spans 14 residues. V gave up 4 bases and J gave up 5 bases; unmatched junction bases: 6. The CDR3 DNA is TGTGCCAGCAGCTCCCGGACAGGGCAGACTGAAGCTTTCTTT. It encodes CASSSRTGQTEAFF.

In nucleotides, the CDR3 is TGTGCCAGCAGCCCGGATGGACAGCTCTATGGCTACACCTTC. This translates into CASSPDGQLYGYTF. The chain employs TRBV5-5 and TRBJ1-2, with D possibly TRBD1 on 6 matching bases. Germline V gene lookup returns CDR1 SGHKS and CDR2 YYEKEE (reference sequence). This CDR3 has 14 residues. Trimming pared 4 bases from V and 4 bases from J, leaving 14 bases between.

CDR3 nucleotides: TGTGCCAGCAGTGAGCAGGGGAACTACGAGCAGTACTTC. Translation: CASSEQGNYEQYF. V usage is TRBV2 and J usage is TRBJ2-7, with D tentatively TRBD1 (6 bases). Trimming cost V 3 bases and J 3 bases, with 9 bases left between them. This CDR3 spans 13 amino acids. The V gene's germline CDR1 is SNHLY and CDR2 FYNNEI.

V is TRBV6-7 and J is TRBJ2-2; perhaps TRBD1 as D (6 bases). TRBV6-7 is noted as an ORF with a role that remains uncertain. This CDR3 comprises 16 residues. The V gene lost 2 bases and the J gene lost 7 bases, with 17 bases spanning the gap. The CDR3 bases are TGTGCCAGCAGTTACCCGACCGTAGGGGGTCGCGGGGAGCTGTTTTTT. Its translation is CASSYPTVGGRGELFF.

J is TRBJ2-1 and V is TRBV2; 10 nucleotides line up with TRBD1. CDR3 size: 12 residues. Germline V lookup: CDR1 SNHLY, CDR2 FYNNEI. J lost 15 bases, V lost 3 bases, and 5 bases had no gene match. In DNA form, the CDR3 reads TGTGCCAGCAGTGACGGCGACAGGGGGCGGTTCTTC. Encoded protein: CASSDGDRGRFF. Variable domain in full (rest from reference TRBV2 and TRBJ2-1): EPEVTQTPSHQVTQMGQEVILRCVPISNHLYFYWYRQILGQKVEFLVSFYNNEISEKSEIFDDQFSVERPDGSNFTLKIRSTKLEDSAMYFCASSDGDRGRFFGPGTRLTVL.

This chain's CDR3 is CASSFQDRGFPYGYTF. CDR3 DNA sequence: TGCGCCAGCAGCTTTCAGGACAGGGGATTCCCGTATGGCTACACCTTC. The J gene is TRBJ1-2, the V gene TRBV5-1, with 9 bases that match TRBD1. The CDR3 length is 16 residues. Germline CDR1 is SGHRS and CDR2 is YFSETQ. The V segment lost 2 bases and the J segment 5 bases; nucleotides outside the gene matches: 10.

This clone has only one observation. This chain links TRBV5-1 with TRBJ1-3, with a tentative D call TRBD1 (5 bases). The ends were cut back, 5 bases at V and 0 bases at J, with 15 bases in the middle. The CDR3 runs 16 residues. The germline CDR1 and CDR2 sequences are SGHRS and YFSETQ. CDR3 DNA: TGCGCCAGCAGATTAGGAGGGGTCGCCTCTGGAAACACCATATATTTT. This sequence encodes CASRLGGVASGNTIYF.